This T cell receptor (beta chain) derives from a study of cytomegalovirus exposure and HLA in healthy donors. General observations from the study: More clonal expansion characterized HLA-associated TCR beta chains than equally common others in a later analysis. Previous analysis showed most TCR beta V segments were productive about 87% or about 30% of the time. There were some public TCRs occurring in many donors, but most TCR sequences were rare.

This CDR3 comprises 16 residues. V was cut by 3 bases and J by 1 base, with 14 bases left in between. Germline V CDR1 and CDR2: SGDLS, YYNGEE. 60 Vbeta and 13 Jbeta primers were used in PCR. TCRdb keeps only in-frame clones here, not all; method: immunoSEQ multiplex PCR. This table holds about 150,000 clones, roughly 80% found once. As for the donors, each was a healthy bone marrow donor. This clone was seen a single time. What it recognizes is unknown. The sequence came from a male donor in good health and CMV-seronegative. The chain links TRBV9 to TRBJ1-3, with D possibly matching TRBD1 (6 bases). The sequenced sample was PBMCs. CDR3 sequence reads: CASSASGTPSGNTIYF. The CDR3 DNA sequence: TGTGCCAGCAGCGCCTCTGGGACACCGTCTGGAAACACCATATATTTT.